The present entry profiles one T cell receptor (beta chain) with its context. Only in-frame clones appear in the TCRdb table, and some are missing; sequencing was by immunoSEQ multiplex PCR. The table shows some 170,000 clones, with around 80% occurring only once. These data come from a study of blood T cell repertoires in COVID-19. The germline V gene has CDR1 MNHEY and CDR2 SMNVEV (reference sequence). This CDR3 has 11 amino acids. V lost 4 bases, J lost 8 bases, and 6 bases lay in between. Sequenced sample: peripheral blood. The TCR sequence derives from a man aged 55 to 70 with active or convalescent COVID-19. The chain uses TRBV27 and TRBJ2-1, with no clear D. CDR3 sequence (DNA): TGTGCCAGCAGTTCTTACTATGAGCAGTTCTTC. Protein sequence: CASSSYYEQFF.